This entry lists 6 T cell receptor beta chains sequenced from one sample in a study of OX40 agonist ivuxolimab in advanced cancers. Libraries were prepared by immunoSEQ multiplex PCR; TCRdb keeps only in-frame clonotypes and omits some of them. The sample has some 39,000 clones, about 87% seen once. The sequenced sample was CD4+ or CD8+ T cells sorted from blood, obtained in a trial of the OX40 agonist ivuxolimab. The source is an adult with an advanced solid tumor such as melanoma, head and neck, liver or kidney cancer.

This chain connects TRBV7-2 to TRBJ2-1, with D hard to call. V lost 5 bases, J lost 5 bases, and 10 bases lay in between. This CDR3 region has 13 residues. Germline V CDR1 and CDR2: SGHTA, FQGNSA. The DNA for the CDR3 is TGTGCCAGCAGCGGGTATCTCGACAATGAGCAGTTCTTC. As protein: CASSGYLDNEQFF.

CDR3 residues: CASSPIGTDTQYF. Written as DNA, the CDR3 is TGTGCCAGCAGCCCTATTGGCACAGATACGCAGTATTTT. The V gene is TRBV11-1, the J gene TRBJ2-3; D is ambiguous. Germline-derived CDR1 and CDR2 are SGHAT and FQDESV (reference sequence). The CDR3 has 13 residues. Between the trimmed V and J ends, which lost 5 bases and 1 base, there was a span of 7 bases.

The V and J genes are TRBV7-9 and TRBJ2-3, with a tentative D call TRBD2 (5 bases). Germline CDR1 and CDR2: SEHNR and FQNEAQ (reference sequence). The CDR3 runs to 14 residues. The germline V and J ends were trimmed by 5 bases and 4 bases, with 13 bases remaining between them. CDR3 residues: CASSPRERADTQYF. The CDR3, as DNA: TGTGCCAGCAGCCCCCGGGAAAGGGCAGATACGCAGTATTTT.

The CDR3 spells CASSLVGVSTDTQYF. CDR3 nucleotides: TGTGCCAGCAGTTTGGTAGGGGTTAGCACAGATACGCAGTATTTT. The rearrangement links TRBV28 to TRBJ2-3, with a tentative D call TRBD1 (5 bases). The CDR3 has 15 amino acids. Germline lookup yields CDR1 MDHEN and CDR2 SYDVKM. V lost 3 bases to trimming and J lost 0 bases, with 10 bases between them. The variable domain in full, completed from reference TRBV28 and TRBJ2-3, reads DVKVTQSSRYLVKRTGEKVFLECVQDMDHENMFWYRQDPGLGLRLIYFSYDVKMKEKGDIPEGYSVSREKKERFSLILESASTNQTSMYLCASSLVGVSTDTQYFGPGTRLTVL.

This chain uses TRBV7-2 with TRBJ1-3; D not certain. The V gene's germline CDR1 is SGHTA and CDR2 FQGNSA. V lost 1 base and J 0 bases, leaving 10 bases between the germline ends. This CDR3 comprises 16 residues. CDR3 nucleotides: TGTGCCAGCAGCTTAGTTCAGGCAGCCTCTGGAAACACCATATATTTT. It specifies CASSLVQAASGNTIYF.

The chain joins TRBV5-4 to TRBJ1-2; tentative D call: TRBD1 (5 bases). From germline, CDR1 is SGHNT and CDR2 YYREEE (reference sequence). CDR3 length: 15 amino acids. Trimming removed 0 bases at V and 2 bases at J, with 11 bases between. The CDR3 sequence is CASSLVGAGNYGYTF. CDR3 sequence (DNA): TGTGCCAGCAGCTTGGTAGGGGCAGGGAACTATGGCTACACCTTC.